The 7 T cell receptor beta chains listed next were all sequenced from one sample in a study of T cell repertoires in cytomegalovirus infection. The antigens of these receptors remain unknown. Using its own MiXCR run on the reads, TCRdb lists one record per CDR3 protein. Of fewer than 130,000 distinct CDR3 sequences listed, approximately 45% are singletons. The sequencing here drew on CD8+ T cells from cultured PBMCs, taken from culture after CMV antigen stimulation. These receptors were taken from a human donor in good health (CMV status not recorded). Some clones in this sample may be carry-over from other donors' samples.

The chain has TRBV19 and TRBJ1-1; 7 bases align to TRBD1. V trimming: 5 bases; J trimming: 3 bases; junction bases outside the gene matches: 9. Germline V gene data show CDR1 as LNHDA and CDR2 as SQIVND (reference sequence). This CDR3 region has 15 residues. CDR3 in amino acids: CASSPGQVGYTEAFF. CDR3 nucleotide sequence: TGTGCCAGTAGTCCCGGACAGGTTGGCTACACTGAAGCTTTCTTT. Using reference TRBV19 and TRBJ1-1 for the parts outside the CDR3, the full variable domain is DGGITQSPKYLFRKEGQNVTLSCEQNLNHDAMYWYRQDPGQGLRLIYYSQIVNDFQKGDIAEGYSVSREKKESFPLTVTSAQKNPTAFYLCASSPGQVGYTEAFFGQGTRLTVV.

This clonotype was detected a few times. This chain links TRBV10-3 with TRBJ1-5; D uncertain. V was shortened by 3 bases and J by 7 bases, with 13 bases between the two germline ends. This CDR3 is 14 amino acids long. From germline, CDR1 is ENHRY and CDR2 SYGVKD. The CDR3 DNA sequence: TGTGCCATCAGTGATCTTGACCCTGACCAGCCCCAGCATTTT. This sequence encodes CAISDLDPDQPQHF.

This clonotype was seen a handful of times. The chain carries TRBV12-3 or TRBV12-4 and TRBJ2-3; D gene uncertain. V lost 6 bases to trimming and J lost 0 bases, with 10 bases between them. This CDR3 has 14 residues. The DNA for the CDR3 is TGTGCCAGCAGCTCGGCGGCTAGCACAGATACGCAGTATTTT. This sequence encodes CASSSAASTDTQYF.

V usage is TRBV28 and J usage is TRBJ2-7; 8 nucleotides line up with TRBD2. V dropped 4 bases and J dropped 6; count of bases not matched to a gene: 8. The CDR3 covers 14 residues. Germline loops: CDR1 MDHEN, CDR2 SYDVKM. This CDR3 reads CASSSWRGAREQYF. In DNA, the CDR3 is TGTGCCAGCAGTTCTTGGCGGGGGGCCCGCGAGCAGTACTTC.

This chain joins TRBV7-9 and TRBJ1-2; the D is unclear. Between the trimmed V and J ends, which lost 5 bases and 4 bases, there was a span of 14 bases. From germline, CDR1 is SEHNR and CDR2 FQNEAQ (reference sequence). CDR3 length: 14 residues. CDR3 bases: TGTGCCAGCAGCGCCCCGAGATGGGGCTATGGCTACACCTTC. It translates to CASSAPRWGYGYTF.

The rearrangement uses TRBV5-5 and TRBJ1-1, with TRBD1 as a possible D gene (6 bases). Trimming removed 4 bases from V and 0 bases from J, with 16 bases in between. The CDR3 covers 16 residues. Germline V lookup: CDR1 SGHKS, CDR2 YYEKEE (reference sequence). The CDR3 coding sequence is TGTGCCAGCAGCACCCTCGGGACACTCGTGAACACTGAAGCTTTCTTT. The encoded protein is CASSTLGTLVNTEAFF.

This clonotype was picked up a small number of times. The chain recombines TRBV6-6 with TRBJ1-2; D is ambiguous. CDR3 length: 15 amino acids. Trimming pared 5 bases from V and 0 bases from J, leaving 13 bases between. Germline CDR1 MNHNY, CDR2 SVGAGI (reference sequence). This chain's CDR3 is CASSPLWQTNYGYTF. The CDR3 DNA sequence: TGTGCCAGCAGTCCCCTTTGGCAGACTAACTATGGCTACACCTTC.